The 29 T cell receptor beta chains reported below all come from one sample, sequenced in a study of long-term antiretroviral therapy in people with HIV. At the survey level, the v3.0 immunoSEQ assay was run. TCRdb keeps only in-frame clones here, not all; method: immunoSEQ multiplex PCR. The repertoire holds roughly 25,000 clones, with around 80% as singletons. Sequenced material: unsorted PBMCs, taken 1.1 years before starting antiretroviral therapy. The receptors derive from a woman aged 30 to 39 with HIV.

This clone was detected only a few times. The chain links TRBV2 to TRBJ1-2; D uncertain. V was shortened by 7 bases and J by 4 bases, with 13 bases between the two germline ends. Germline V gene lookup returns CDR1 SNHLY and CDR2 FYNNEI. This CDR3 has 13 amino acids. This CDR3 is CASKAWEGYGYTF. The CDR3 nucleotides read TGTGCCAGCAAGGCCTGGGAGGGCTATGGCTACACCTTC.

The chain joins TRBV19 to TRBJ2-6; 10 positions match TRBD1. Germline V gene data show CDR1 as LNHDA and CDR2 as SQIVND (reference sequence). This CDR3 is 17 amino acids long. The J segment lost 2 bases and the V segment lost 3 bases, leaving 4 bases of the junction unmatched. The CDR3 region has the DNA TGTGCCAGTAGTATTTTCGACAGGGGGCCTGGGGCCAACGTCCTGACTTTC. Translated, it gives CASSIFDRGPGANVLTF.

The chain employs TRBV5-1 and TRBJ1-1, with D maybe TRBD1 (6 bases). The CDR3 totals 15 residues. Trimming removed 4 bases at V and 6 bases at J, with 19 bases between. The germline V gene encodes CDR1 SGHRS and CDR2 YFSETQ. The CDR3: CASSRDDRNQAEAFF. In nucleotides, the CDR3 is TGCGCCAGCAGCCGAGACGACAGGAATCAAGCTGAAGCTTTCTTT.

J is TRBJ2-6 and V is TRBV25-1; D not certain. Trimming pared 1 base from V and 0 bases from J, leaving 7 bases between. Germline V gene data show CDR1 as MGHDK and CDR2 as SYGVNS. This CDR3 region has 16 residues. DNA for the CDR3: TGTGCCAGCAGTGAATGGAAGGACTCTGGGGCCAACGTCCTGACTTTC. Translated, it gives CASSEWKDSGANVLTF.

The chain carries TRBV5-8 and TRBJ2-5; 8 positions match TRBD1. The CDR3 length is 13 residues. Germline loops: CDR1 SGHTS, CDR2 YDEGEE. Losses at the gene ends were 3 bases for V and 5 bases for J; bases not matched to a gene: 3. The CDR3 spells CASSSDRAETQYF. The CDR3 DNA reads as TGTGCCAGCAGCTCGGACAGGGCGGAGACCCAGTACTTC.

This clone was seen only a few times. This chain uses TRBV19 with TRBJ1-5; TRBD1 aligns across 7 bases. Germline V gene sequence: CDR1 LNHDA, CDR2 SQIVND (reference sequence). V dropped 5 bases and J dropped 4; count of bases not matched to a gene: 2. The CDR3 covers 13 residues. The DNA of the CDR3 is TGTGCCAGTAGTGGGGACAGAAATCAGCCCCAGCATTTT. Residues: CASSGDRNQPQHF.

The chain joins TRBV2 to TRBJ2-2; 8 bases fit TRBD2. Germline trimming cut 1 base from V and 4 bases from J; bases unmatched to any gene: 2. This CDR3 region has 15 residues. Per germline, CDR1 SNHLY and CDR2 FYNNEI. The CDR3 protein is CASSEGGGRTGELFF. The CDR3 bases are TGTGCCAGCAGTGAAGGCGGGGGGCGCACCGGGGAGCTGTTTTTT.

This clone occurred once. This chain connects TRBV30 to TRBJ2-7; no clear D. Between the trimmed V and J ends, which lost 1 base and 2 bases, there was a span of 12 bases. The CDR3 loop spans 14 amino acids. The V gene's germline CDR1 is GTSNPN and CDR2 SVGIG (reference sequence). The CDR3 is CAWSGISVTYEQYF. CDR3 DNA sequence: TGTGCCTGGAGTGGTATCAGCGTTACCTACGAGCAGTACTTC.

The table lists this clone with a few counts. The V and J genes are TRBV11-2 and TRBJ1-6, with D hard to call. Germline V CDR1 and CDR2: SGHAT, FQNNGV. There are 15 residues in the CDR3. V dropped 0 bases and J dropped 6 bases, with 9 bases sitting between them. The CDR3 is CASSLESRANSPLHF. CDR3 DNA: TGTGCCAGCAGCTTAGAATCCCGGGCTAATTCACCCCTCCACTTT.

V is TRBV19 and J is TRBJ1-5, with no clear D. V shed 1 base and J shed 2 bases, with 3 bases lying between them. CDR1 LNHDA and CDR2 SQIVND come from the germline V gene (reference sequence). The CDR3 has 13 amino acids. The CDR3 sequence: CASSIAGNQPQHF. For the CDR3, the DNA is TGTGCCAGTAGTATAGCCGGCAATCAGCCCCAGCATTTT.

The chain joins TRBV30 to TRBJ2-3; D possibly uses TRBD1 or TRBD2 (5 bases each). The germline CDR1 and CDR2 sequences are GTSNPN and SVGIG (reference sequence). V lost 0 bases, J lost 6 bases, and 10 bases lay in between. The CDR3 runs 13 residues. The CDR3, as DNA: TGTGCCTGGAGTGTTGGGGGATTGGATACGCAGTATTTT. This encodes CAWSVGGLDTQYF.

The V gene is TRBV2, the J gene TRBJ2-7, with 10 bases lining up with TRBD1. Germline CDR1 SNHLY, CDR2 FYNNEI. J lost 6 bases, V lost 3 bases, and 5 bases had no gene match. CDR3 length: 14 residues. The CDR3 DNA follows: TGTGCCAGCAGTGATAGGGACAGGGGTCCCGAGCAGTACGTC. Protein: CASSDRDRGPEQYV.

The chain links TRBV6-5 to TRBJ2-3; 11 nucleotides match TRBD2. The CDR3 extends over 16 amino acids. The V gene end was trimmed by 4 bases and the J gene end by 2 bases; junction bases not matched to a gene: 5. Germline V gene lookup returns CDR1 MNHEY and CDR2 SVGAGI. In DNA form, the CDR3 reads TGTGCCAGCAGTTCGCTAGCGGGGGGACACACAGATACGCAGTATTTT. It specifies CASSSLAGGHTDTQYF.

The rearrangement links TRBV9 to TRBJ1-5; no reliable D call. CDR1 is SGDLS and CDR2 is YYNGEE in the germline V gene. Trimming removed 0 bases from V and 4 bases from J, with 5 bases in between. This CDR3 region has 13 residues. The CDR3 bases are TGTGCCAGCAGCGTAGATTGGAATCAGCCCCAGCATTTT. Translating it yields CASSVDWNQPQHF.

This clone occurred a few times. The CDR3 sequence is CASGPDMNSPLHF. DNA of the CDR3: TGCGCCAGCGGACCCGATATGAATTCACCCCTCCACTTT. The chain uses TRBV5-1 and TRBJ1-6, with D uncertain. Deletions cut 7 bases from V and 7 bases from J, with 12 bases between. This CDR3 has 13 amino acids. Germline loops: CDR1 SGHRS, CDR2 YFSETQ.

CDR3 sequence (DNA): TGTGCCAGCAGTCACACAGGCCCAGCTAACTATGGCTACACCTTC. This gives the protein CASSHTGPANYGYTF. J is TRBJ1-2 and V is TRBV6-6; possibly TRBD1 for D (5 bases). The V gene's germline CDR1 is MNHNY and CDR2 SVGAGI (reference sequence). V was cut by 5 bases and J by 0 bases, with 13 bases left in between. The CDR3 covers 15 residues.

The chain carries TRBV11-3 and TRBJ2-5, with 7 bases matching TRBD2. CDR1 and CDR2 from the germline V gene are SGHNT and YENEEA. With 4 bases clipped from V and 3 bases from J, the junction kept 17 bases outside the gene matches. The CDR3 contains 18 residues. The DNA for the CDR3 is TGTGCCAGCAGCTCCCCAGCGGGACCCAAAAATAAAGAAGAGACCCAGTACTTC. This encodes CASSSPAGPKNKEETQYF.

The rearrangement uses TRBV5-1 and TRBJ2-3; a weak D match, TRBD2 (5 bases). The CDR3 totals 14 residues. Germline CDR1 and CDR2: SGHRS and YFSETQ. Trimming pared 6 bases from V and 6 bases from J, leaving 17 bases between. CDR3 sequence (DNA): TGCGCCAGCAATCCCGGGGTTACTGCGGATACGCAGTATTTT. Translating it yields CASNPGVTADTQYF.

The chain's CDR3 is CASSFQGTGELFF. The CDR3, as DNA: TGTGCCAGCAGTTTCCAGGGAACCGGGGAGCTGTTTTTT. The chain employs TRBV6-5 and TRBJ2-2; D may be TRBD1 (5 bases). The CDR3 runs to 13 residues. CDR1 is MNHEY and CDR2 is SVGAGI in the germline V gene. Deletions cut 4 bases from V and 5 bases from J, with 8 bases between.

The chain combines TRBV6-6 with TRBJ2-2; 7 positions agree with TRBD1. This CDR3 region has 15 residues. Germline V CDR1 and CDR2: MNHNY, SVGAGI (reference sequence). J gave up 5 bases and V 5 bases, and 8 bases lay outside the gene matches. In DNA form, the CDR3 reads TGTGCCAGCAGTACCCCGGGACAGCGGACCGGGGAGCTGTTTTTT. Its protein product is CASSTPGQRTGELFF.

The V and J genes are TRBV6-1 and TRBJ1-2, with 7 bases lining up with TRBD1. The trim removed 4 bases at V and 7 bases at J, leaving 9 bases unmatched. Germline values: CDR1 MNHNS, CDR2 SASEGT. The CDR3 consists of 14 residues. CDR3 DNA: TGTGCCAGCAGTGCTCGGACAGGATCTATTGGCTACACCTTC. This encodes CASSARTGSIGYTF.

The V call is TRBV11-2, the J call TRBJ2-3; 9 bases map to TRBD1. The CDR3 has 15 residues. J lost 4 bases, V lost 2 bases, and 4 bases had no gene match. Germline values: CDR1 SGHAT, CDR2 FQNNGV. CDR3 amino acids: CASSLPGQGSDTQYF. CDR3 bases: TGTGCCAGCAGCTTACCGGGACAGGGATCAGATACGCAGTATTTT. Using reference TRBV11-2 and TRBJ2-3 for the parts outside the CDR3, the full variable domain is EAGVAQSPRYKIIEKRQSVAFWCNPISGHATLYWYQQILGQGPKLLIQFQNNGVVDDSQLPKDRFSAERLKGVDSTLKIQPAKLEDSAVYLCASSLPGQGSDTQYFGPGTRLTVL.

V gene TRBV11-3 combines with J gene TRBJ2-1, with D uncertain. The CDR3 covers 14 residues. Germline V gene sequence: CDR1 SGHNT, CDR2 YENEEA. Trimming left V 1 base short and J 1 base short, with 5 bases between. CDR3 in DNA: TGTGCCAGCAGCTTAGGCGCTTCCTACAATGAGCAGTTCTTC. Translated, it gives CASSLGASYNEQFF.

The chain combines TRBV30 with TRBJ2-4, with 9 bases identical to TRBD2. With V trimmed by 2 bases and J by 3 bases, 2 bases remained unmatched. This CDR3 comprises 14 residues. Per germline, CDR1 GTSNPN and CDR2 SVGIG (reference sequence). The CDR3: CAWSRAGGKNIQYF. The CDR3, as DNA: TGTGCCTGGAGTAGAGCGGGGGGCAAAAACATTCAGTACTTC.

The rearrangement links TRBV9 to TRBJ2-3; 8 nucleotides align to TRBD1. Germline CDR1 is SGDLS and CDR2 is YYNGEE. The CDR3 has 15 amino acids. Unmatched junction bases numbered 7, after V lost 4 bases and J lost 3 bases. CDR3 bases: TGTGCCAGCAGCATCCACAGGGGGTTAACAGATACGCAGTATTTT. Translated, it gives CASSIHRGLTDTQYF.

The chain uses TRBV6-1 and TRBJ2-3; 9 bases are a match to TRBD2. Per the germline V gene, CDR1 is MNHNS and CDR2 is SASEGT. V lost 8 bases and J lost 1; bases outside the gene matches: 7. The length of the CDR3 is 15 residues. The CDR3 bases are TGTGCCAGCGTGAGCGGGGGGACGGGCACAGATACGCAGTATTTT. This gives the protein CASVSGGTGTDTQYF.

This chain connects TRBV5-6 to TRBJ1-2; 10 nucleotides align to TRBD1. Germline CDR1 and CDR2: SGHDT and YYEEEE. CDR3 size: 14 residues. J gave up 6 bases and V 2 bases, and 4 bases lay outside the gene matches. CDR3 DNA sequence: TGTGCCAGCAGCTTTTTTGGACAGGGGGATGGCTACACCTTC. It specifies CASSFFGQGDGYTF.

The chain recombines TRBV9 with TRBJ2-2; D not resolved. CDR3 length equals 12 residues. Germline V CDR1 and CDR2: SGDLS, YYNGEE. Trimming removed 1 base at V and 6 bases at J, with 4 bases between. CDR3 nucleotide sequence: TGTGCCAGCAGCGTAAGCTCCGGGGAGCTGTTTTTT. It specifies CASSVSSGELFF.

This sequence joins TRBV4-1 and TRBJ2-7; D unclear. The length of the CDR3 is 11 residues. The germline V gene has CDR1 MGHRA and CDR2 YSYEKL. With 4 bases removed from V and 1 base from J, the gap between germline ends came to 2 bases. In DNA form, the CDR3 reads TGCGCCAGCAGCCCTTCCTACGAGCAGTACGTC. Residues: CASSPSYEQYV.